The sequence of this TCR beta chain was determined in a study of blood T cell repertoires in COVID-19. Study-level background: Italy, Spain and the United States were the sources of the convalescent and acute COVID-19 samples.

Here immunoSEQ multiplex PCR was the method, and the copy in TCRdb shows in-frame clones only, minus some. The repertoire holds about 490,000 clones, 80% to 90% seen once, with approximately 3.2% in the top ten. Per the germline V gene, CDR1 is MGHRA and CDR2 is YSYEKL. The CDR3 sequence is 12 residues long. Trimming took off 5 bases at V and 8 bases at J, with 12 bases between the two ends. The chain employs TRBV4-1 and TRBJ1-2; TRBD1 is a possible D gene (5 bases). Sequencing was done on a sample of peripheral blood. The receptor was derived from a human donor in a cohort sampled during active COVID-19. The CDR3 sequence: CASSYHPGGYTF. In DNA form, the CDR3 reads TGCGCCAGCAGCTATCACCCAGGGGGCTACACCTTC.